These T cell receptor beta chains were read from a single sample in a study of radiotherapy plus CTLA-4 blockade in lung cancer. The protocol was immunoSEQ multiplex PCR, while the TCRdb copy is restricted to in-frame clones and leaves out a portion. The table records about 97,000 clones, around 74% of them present only once. The material was peripheral blood, obtained from a patient treated with radiotherapy plus ipilimumab. Receptors were obtained from a human donor with non-small cell lung cancer who had a partial response to radiotherapy plus ipilimumab. Some clones in this sample may be carry-over from other donors' samples. The CDR3 runs from the conserved cysteine through the conserved F or W. Fields, in order: J gene, clone size, D gene, CDR3 length, V gene, CDR3 DNA, CDR3 protein. D genes are given only for firm matches. The size of a clone is reported for some rows only, either as once, few or many, or as a class for expanded clones.

J: TRBJ2-5; size: -; D: TRBD1; length: 14; V: TRBV9; DNA: TGTGCCAGCAACCCGGGACAGGGCCAAGAGACCCAGTACTTC; CDR3: CASNPGQGQETQYF
J: TRBJ2-3; size: once; D: TRBD2; length: 16; V: TRBV9; DNA: TGTGCCAGCAGCGACGGGGCGGGGGGGGGCACAGATACGCAGTATTTT; CDR3: CASSDGAGGGTDTQYF
J: TRBJ2-3; size: -; D: -; length: 13; V: TRBV12-5; DNA: TGTGCTAGTCGGGAAGAACCCATGTATACGCAGTATTTT; CDR3: CASREEPMYTQYF
J: TRBJ2-3; size: once; D: -; length: 14; V: TRBV18; DNA: TGTGCCAGCTCACCCTTGGGGGGAACAGATACGCAGTATTTT; CDR3: CASSPLGGTDTQYF
J: TRBJ2-3; size: -; D: TRBD2; length: 18; V: TRBV11-2; DNA: TGTGCCAGCAGCCAGCATACCGCGGGGGGCGGAGTCACAGATACGCAGTATTTT; CDR3: CASSQHTAGGGVTDTQYF
J: TRBJ1-1; size: once; D: -; length: 15; V: TRBV2; DNA: TGTGCCAGCAGTGCCTTGGTTTCGGGGAACACTGAAGCTTTCTTT; CDR3: CASSALVSGNTEAFF
J: TRBJ1-2; size: -; D: -; length: 15; V: TRBV5-1; DNA: TGCGCCAGCAGCCCTCAGACAAATTCTAACTATGGCTACACCTTC; CDR3: CASSPQTNSNYGYTF
J: TRBJ2-1; size: -; D: TRBD2; length: 15; V: TRBV5-4; DNA: TGTGCCAGCAGCCAGGGACTAGCGGGGTACAATGAGCAGTTCTTC; CDR3: CASSQGLAGYNEQFF
J: TRBJ2-7; size: -; D: TRBD1; length: 15; V: TRBV9; DNA: TGTGCCAGCAGCTTCTTGGGGACAGGGGAGGACGAGCAGTACTTC; CDR3: CASSFLGTGEDEQYF
J: TRBJ1-2; size: once; D: -; length: 12; V: TRBV7-9; DNA: TGTGCCAGCAGCTTCGACAGCTATGGCTACACCTTC; CDR3: CASSFDSYGYTF
J: TRBJ2-6; size: -; D: TRBD2; length: 18; V: TRBV27; DNA: TGTGCCAGCAGTTTCGGACTAGCGGGGGCCCTGGGGGCCAACGTCCTGACTTTC; CDR3: CASSFGLAGALGANVLTF
J: TRBJ1-2; size: -; D: TRBD1; length: 14; V: TRBV28; DNA: TGTGCCAGCAAAGATCAGGGGGCGCGGCCTGGCTACACCTTC; CDR3: CASKDQGARPGYTF
J: TRBJ2-3; size: few; D: -; length: 16; V: TRBV18; DNA: TGTGCCAGCTCACCACCCTTGGGGGGTCGCACAGATACGCAGTATTTT; CDR3: CASSPPLGGRTDTQYF
J: TRBJ2-5; size: -; D: TRBD2; length: 14; V: TRBV27; DNA: TGTGCCAGCAGTTTCGCGGGAGGGCGGGAGACCCAGTACTTC; CDR3: CASSFAGGRETQYF
J: TRBJ2-5; size: -; D: -; length: 11; V: TRBV28; DNA: TGTGCCAGCAGTCTAGAAGAGACCCAGTACTTC; CDR3: CASSLEETQYF
J: TRBJ2-2; size: -; D: TRBD2; length: 17; V: TRBV28; DNA: TGTGCCAGCAGTTTGTCGTTCGGGAGGGACTTCACCGGGGAGCTGTTTTTT; CDR3: CASSLSFGRDFTGELFF
J: TRBJ1-3; size: -; D: -; length: 13; V: TRBV6-1; DNA: TGTGCCATAGGGGGGGCCTCTGGAAGCACCATATATTTT; CDR3: CAIGGASGSTIYF
J: TRBJ2-5; size: -; D: TRBD1; length: 16; V: TRBV28; DNA: TGTGCCAGCAGTCCCTGGACAGGGGCACGCCAAGAGACCCAGTACTTC; CDR3: CASSPWTGARQETQYF
J: TRBJ2-3; size: -; D: -; length: 15; V: TRBV19; DNA: TGTGCCAGTGCAATTGGGGGGAGAATCACAGATACGCAGTATTTT; CDR3: CASAIGGRITDTQYF
J: TRBJ2-2; size: -; D: -; length: 16; V: TRBV7-2; DNA: TGTGCCAGCAGCTCCCCGGGGGTGACGAACACCGGGGAGCTGTTTTTT; CDR3: CASSSPGVTNTGELFF
J: TRBJ1-1; size: -; D: TRBD1; length: 15; V: TRBV5-8; DNA: TGTGCCAGCAGCTCCCAACGGACAGGAGTCGGAGGGGCTTTCTTT; CDR3: CASSSQRTGVGGAFF
J: TRBJ2-5; size: -; D: TRBD2; length: 15; V: TRBV19; DNA: TGTGCCAGTAGTATAGCCGGGACTAGTGTGGAGACCCAGTACTTC; CDR3: CASSIAGTSVETQYF
J: TRBJ2-2; size: -; D: -; length: 15; V: TRBV9; DNA: TGTGCCAGCAGCGTACTCCCTAGTCCCCCCGGGGAGCTGTTTTTT; CDR3: CASSVLPSPPGELFF
J: TRBJ1-2; size: -; D: TRBD1; length: 15; V: TRBV19; DNA: TGTGCCAGTAGTAACCCCCGGACAGGGGGCTATGGCTACACCTTC; CDR3: CASSNPRTGGYGYTF
J: TRBJ1-3; size: -; D: TRBD1; length: 16; V: TRBV5-6; DNA: TGTGCAATTCCGGGACAGCCAACCCGCTCTGGAAACACCATATATTTT; CDR3: CAIPGQPTRSGNTIYF
J: TRBJ1-1; size: -; D: -; length: 15; V: TRBV11-1; DNA: TGTGCCAGCAGCTGGCAGGACAGAGTGAACACTGAAGCTTTCTTT; CDR3: CASSWQDRVNTEAFF
J: TRBJ1-3; size: -; D: -; length: 14; V: TRBV7-2; DNA: TGTGCCAGCAGCTTTGGCAGGGCTGGAAACACCATATATTTT; CDR3: CASSFGRAGNTIYF
J: TRBJ1-5; size: -; D: TRBD1; length: 13; V: TRBV19; DNA: TGTGCCACCGGGACAGATAGCAATCAGCCCCAGCATTTT; CDR3: CATGTDSNQPQHF
J: TRBJ1-4; size: -; D: -; length: 15; V: TRBV6-1; DNA: TGTGCCAGCGACGAACACAGGGAGGGTAATGAAAAACTGTTTTTT; CDR3: CASDEHREGNEKLFF
J: TRBJ1-4; size: -; D: TRBD1; length: 14; V: TRBV29-1; DNA: TGCAGCGTTGTTAACAGGGGAACTAATGAAAAACTGTTTTTT; CDR3: CSVVNRGTNEKLFF
J: TRBJ2-5; size: -; D: TRBD2; length: 11; V: TRBV20-1; DNA: TGCGCGGGACTAGCGGGGGTGGCCCAGTACTTC; CDR3: CAGLAGVAQYF
J: TRBJ2-7; size: -; D: -; length: 13; V: TRBV25-1; DNA: TGTGCCAGCAGTGTACGGGGAACGCGCGAGCAGTACTTC; CDR3: CASSVRGTREQYF
J: TRBJ2-1; size: -; D: TRBD2; length: 15; V: TRBV2; DNA: TGTGCCAGCAGTCAGACTAGCGGGAGTTACAATGAGCAGTTCTTC; CDR3: CASSQTSGSYNEQFF
J: TRBJ1-1; size: -; D: -; length: 15; V: TRBV7-2; DNA: TGTGCCAGCAGCTTATCTAGGGGCGGTGTCACTGAAGCTTTCTTT; CDR3: CASSLSRGGVTEAFF
J: TRBJ2-3; size: once; D: TRBD2; length: 14; V: TRBV5-3; DNA: TGTGCCAGAACTAAAAGCGGGAGGGTAGATACGCAGTATTTT; CDR3: CARTKSGRVDTQYF
J: TRBJ2-3; size: -; D: -; length: 15; V: TRBV2; DNA: TGTGCCAGCACTAGAAGGGCGGGTTACACAGATACGCAGTATTTT; CDR3: CASTRRAGYTDTQYF
J: TRBJ1-5; size: -; D: -; length: 14; V: TRBV19; DNA: TGTGCCAGTAGTATAAAAAGGCAGGGTCAGCCCCAGCATTTT; CDR3: CASSIKRQGQPQHF
J: TRBJ1-1; size: -; D: TRBD1; length: 15; V: TRBV11-2; DNA: TGTGCCAGCAGCTCCCGACAGGGGGCGAACACTGAAGCTTTCTTT; CDR3: CASSSRQGANTEAFF
J: TRBJ2-3; size: few; D: TRBD2; length: 14; V: TRBV18; DNA: TGTGCCAGCTCAGCGACTAGCGGCACAGATACGCAGTATTTT; CDR3: CASSATSGTDTQYF
J: TRBJ1-6; size: -; D: -; length: 14; V: TRBV2; DNA: TGTGCCAGCAGTGAAGCGGGGAGAAATTCACCCCTCCACTTT; CDR3: CASSEAGRNSPLHF
J: TRBJ2-7; size: few; D: TRBD2; length: 13; V: TRBV11-3; DNA: TGTGCCAGCAGCTCGCGGGGGGGCCGCGAGCAGTACTTC; CDR3: CASSSRGGREQYF
J: TRBJ2-7; size: -; D: TRBD1; length: 14; V: TRBV9; DNA: TGTGCCAGCAGCATCTCGGACAGGGGGGACGAGCAGTACTTC; CDR3: CASSISDRGDEQYF
J: TRBJ2-1; size: -; D: -; length: 16; V: TRBV28; DNA: TGTGCCAGCAGCGAGCCTGAGGGCCGATCCTACAATGAGCAGTTCTTC; CDR3: CASSEPEGRSYNEQFF
J: TRBJ1-3; size: few; D: -; length: 15; V: TRBV28; DNA: TGTGCCAGCAGCGAGACAGCCTTTGTGGGAAACACCATATATTTT; CDR3: CASSETAFVGNTIYF
J: TRBJ1-1; size: -; D: -; length: 14; V: TRBV9; DNA: TGTGCCAGCAGCGCACAGAGCCTGAACACTGAAGCTTTCTTT; CDR3: CASSAQSLNTEAFF
J: TRBJ1-6; size: once; D: -; length: 15; V: TRBV5-8; DNA: TGTGCCAGCAGCTTTGGACGGGAGGGGGATTCACCCCTCCACTTT; CDR3: CASSFGREGDSPLHF
J: TRBJ2-3; size: few; D: -; length: 14; V: TRBV2; DNA: TGTGCCAGCGCGGAGGCTAGACGCACAGATACGCAGTATTTT; CDR3: CASAEARRTDTQYF
J: TRBJ2-5; size: -; D: TRBD2; length: 15; V: TRBV2; DNA: TGTGCCAGCAGTGCCGGGACTAGCGTTTTTACGACCCAGTACTTC; CDR3: CASSAGTSVFTTQYF
J: TRBJ2-3; size: -; D: TRBD2; length: 15; V: TRBV27; DNA: TGTGCCAGCAGTTTGGGCGGGGGGGCCATAGATACGCAGTATTTT; CDR3: CASSLGGGAIDTQYF
J: TRBJ2-7; size: -; D: -; length: 11; V: TRBV23-1; DNA: TGCGCCAGCAGTGGGGGGAACGAGCAGTACTTC; CDR3: CASSGGNEQYF
J: TRBJ1-6; size: -; D: TRBD1; length: 14; V: TRBV25-1; DNA: TGTGCCAGCAGTCAGACAGGGGGGAATTCACCCCTCCACTTT; CDR3: CASSQTGGNSPLHF